This T cell receptor beta chain appears in the sequencing data of a study of shared clonotypes between healthy human individuals. Sorted-subset replicate PCRs used around 200 ng DNA, 30,000 or so T cell genomes. Using immunoSEQ multiplex PCR, the repertoire was profiled, and TCRdb retains in-frame clones only, with some absent. The sample comprises about 360,000 clones, around 70% of which are singletons, and more than 9% rests with the top ten. The healthy adult donors were HIV-negative and reported no recent acute infections or vaccinations. CDR3 length: 14 residues. Trimming took 1 base from V and 8 from J; bases not matched to a gene: 6. The V gene's germline CDR1 is SGHTA and CDR2 FQGNSA.

This clonotype was obtained from a man aged 25 to 40 in good health. The genes are TRBV7-2 and TRBJ1-1; 8 positions match TRBD1. The source material was memory CD4+ T cells sorted from blood. Subset reported: CD45RA-negative fraction. The CDR3 is CASSLGNRGMEAFF. The CDR3, as DNA: TGTGCCAGCAGCTTAGGGAACAGGGGGATGGAAGCTTTCTTT.